Listed below are T cell receptor beta chains from one sample, sequenced in a study of blood T cell repertoires in COVID-19. The method was immunoSEQ multiplex PCR; TCRdb's version includes in-frame clones alone and lacks a portion of them. The data show 200,000 to 250,000 clones, 83% seen once. Input material: PBMCs or T cells enriched from blood (not recorded which). These receptors all stem from a woman aged 50 to 60 who had been exposed to COVID-19. The CDR3 runs from the conserved cysteine through the conserved F or W. The D gene is left open where the match is weak. Only some rows state a clone size, as once, few, many or a class for expanded clones.

j_call: TRBJ2-7; clone_size: NA; v_call: TRBV5-1; d_call: NA; cdr3_nt: TGCGCCAGCAGCTCGAACAGTCCCTCATACGAGCAGTACTTC; cdr3_aa: CASSSNSPSYEQYF
j_call: TRBJ2-3; clone_size: NA; v_call: TRBV11-2; d_call: NA; cdr3_nt: TGTGCCAGCAGCTTAGCCCCTACTGGCAGGACGCAGTATTTT; cdr3_aa: CASSLAPTGRTQYF
j_call: TRBJ1-6; clone_size: NA; v_call: TRBV13; d_call: NA; cdr3_nt: TGTGCCAGCAGCTTAGGGGGGAGCTCCTATAATTCACCCCTCCACTTT; cdr3_aa: CASSLGGSSYNSPLHF
j_call: TRBJ1-3; clone_size: NA; v_call: TRBV9; d_call: TRBD1; cdr3_nt: TGTGCCAGCAGCGTCCGGGACAGGGGGACCTTCTCTGGAAACACCATATATTTT; cdr3_aa: CASSVRDRGTFSGNTIYF
j_call: TRBJ2-1; clone_size: few; v_call: TRBV11-3; d_call: NA; cdr3_nt: TGTGCCAGCAGCTTAGATCAGGTTGGTGAGCAGTTCTTC; cdr3_aa: CASSLDQVGEQFF
j_call: TRBJ2-7; clone_size: NA; v_call: TRBV19; d_call: NA; cdr3_nt: TGTGCCAGTACCTTTAATGGGAGGACGGGGACCTACGAGCAGTACTTC; cdr3_aa: CASTFNGRTGTYEQYF
j_call: TRBJ2-3; clone_size: few; v_call: TRBV5-1; d_call: NA; cdr3_nt: TGCGCCAGCAGCCTGGGACTTAACTATGGAGATACGCAGTATTTT; cdr3_aa: CASSLGLNYGDTQYF
j_call: TRBJ1-1; clone_size: NA; v_call: TRBV27; d_call: TRBD1; cdr3_nt: TGTGCCAGCAGACCCCCGGGACAGGGGGCGGACACTGAAGCTTTCTTT; cdr3_aa: CASRPPGQGADTEAFF
j_call: TRBJ2-7; clone_size: NA; v_call: TRBV7-8; d_call: TRBD1; cdr3_nt: TGTGCCAGCAGCGCAGGACAGGGGAACGAGCAGTACTTC; cdr3_aa: CASSAGQGNEQYF
j_call: TRBJ2-5; clone_size: NA; v_call: TRBV4-1; d_call: NA; cdr3_nt: TGCGCCAGCAGCCAAGGAGAACAGGGGAGGTTCCTTTTCGGTGGGACCCAGTACTTC; cdr3_aa: CASSQGEQGRFLFGGTQYF
j_call: TRBJ1-1; clone_size: NA; v_call: TRBV3-1/TRBV3-2; d_call: TRBD1; cdr3_nt: TGTGCCAGCAGCCAACAGGACAGGGGCTCTGAAGCTTTCTTT; cdr3_aa: CASSQQDRGSEAFF
j_call: TRBJ1-1; clone_size: NA; v_call: TRBV30; d_call: NA; cdr3_nt: TGTGCCTGGAGTTCGGACTGGTATGAAGCTTTCTTT; cdr3_aa: CAWSSDWYEAFF
j_call: TRBJ2-1; clone_size: NA; v_call: TRBV9; d_call: TRBD1; cdr3_nt: TGTGCCAGCAGCGCTTATTACAGGGGCGACAATGAGCAGTTCTTC; cdr3_aa: CASSAYYRGDNEQFF
j_call: TRBJ2-1; clone_size: NA; v_call: TRBV5-1; d_call: TRBD1; cdr3_nt: TGCGCCAGCAGCCCTGGGGACAGCTCCTCCTACAATGAGCAGTTCTTC; cdr3_aa: CASSPGDSSSYNEQFF
j_call: TRBJ1-1; clone_size: once; v_call: TRBV12-3/TRBV12-4; d_call: NA; cdr3_nt: TGTGCCAGCAGTTTAAAATCGGGAACTGAAGCTTTCTTT; cdr3_aa: CASSLKSGTEAFF
j_call: TRBJ2-7; clone_size: NA; v_call: TRBV10-2; d_call: TRBD1; cdr3_nt: TGCGCCAGCAGTGAGTCGTTTGGCCGGGACAGGGCCTATCGCTCCTACGAGCAGTACTTC; cdr3_aa: CASSESFGRDRAYRSYEQYF
j_call: TRBJ1-4; clone_size: NA; v_call: TRBV11-2; d_call: TRBD1; cdr3_nt: TGTGCCAGCAGCTTCGTTACCGGGACAGACAATGAAAAACTGTTTTTT; cdr3_aa: CASSFVTGTDNEKLFF
j_call: TRBJ2-7; clone_size: once; v_call: TRBV6-2/TRBV6-3; d_call: TRBD2; cdr3_nt: TGTGCCAGCAGTACGGGACTAGCGGGCCCCCGGGGCGAGCAGTACTTC; cdr3_aa: CASSTGLAGPRGEQYF
j_call: TRBJ1-2; clone_size: few; v_call: TRBV5-1; d_call: TRBD1; cdr3_nt: TGCGCCAGCAGCTTAACAGGGGCAGATGGCTACACCTTC; cdr3_aa: CASSLTGADGYTF
j_call: TRBJ2-1; clone_size: NA; v_call: TRBV27; d_call: NA; cdr3_nt: TGTGCCAGCAGTTTAAACCACTATTACAATGAGCAGTTCTTC; cdr3_aa: CASSLNHYYNEQFF
j_call: TRBJ2-1; clone_size: NA; v_call: TRBV12-3/TRBV12-4; d_call: NA; cdr3_nt: NA; cdr3_aa: CASSFGTGTGYFF
j_call: TRBJ2-5; clone_size: NA; v_call: TRBV27; d_call: TRBD1; cdr3_nt: TGTGCCAGCAGTTTCCGGGACAGGGTGGGGGAGACCCAGTACTTC; cdr3_aa: CASSFRDRVGETQYF
j_call: TRBJ2-7; clone_size: NA; v_call: TRBV7-8; d_call: NA; cdr3_nt: TGTGCCAGCAGCTTAGGGGGCAGGGCAAGCGCCTACGAGCAGTACTTC; cdr3_aa: CASSLGGRASAYEQYF
j_call: TRBJ1-1; clone_size: once; v_call: TRBV28; d_call: NA; cdr3_nt: TGTGCCAGCAGCCCACGTGGGGGCTTGAACACTGAAGCTTTCTTT; cdr3_aa: CASSPRGGLNTEAFF
j_call: TRBJ1-3; clone_size: NA; v_call: TRBV11-2; d_call: NA; cdr3_nt: TGTGCCAGCAGCTTCGGGGGAAACTCTGGAAACACCATATATTTT; cdr3_aa: CASSFGGNSGNTIYF
j_call: TRBJ1-1; clone_size: NA; v_call: TRBV4-3; d_call: TRBD1; cdr3_nt: TGCGCCAGCAGCTACAGGGGAAGTACTGAAGCTTTCTTT; cdr3_aa: CASSYRGSTEAFF
j_call: TRBJ2-1; clone_size: NA; v_call: TRBV6-2/TRBV6-3; d_call: NA; cdr3_nt: TGTGCCAGCAGTGTTACTACCAATGAGCAGTTCTTC; cdr3_aa: CASSVTTNEQFF
j_call: TRBJ2-7; clone_size: NA; v_call: TRBV28; d_call: NA; cdr3_nt: TGTGCCAGCAGTGGCGCGGCAAGGGACTTGTCCTACGAGCAGTACTTC; cdr3_aa: CASSGAARDLSYEQYF
j_call: TRBJ1-1; clone_size: NA; v_call: TRBV7-9; d_call: TRBD1; cdr3_nt: TGTGCCAGCAGACAGACAGGGGAGAACACTGAAGCTTTCTTT; cdr3_aa: CASRQTGENTEAFF
j_call: TRBJ1-1; clone_size: NA; v_call: TRBV9; d_call: NA; cdr3_nt: TGTGCCAGCAGCGTAGCGGAGGAGGGAACTGAAGCTTTCTTT; cdr3_aa: CASSVAEEGTEAFF
j_call: TRBJ2-2; clone_size: NA; v_call: TRBV5-1; d_call: TRBD1; cdr3_nt: TGCGCCAGCAGCTTGAAACAGGGGGCCACCGGGGAGCTGTTTTTT; cdr3_aa: CASSLKQGATGELFF
j_call: TRBJ1-2; clone_size: NA; v_call: TRBV4-1; d_call: NA; cdr3_nt: TGCGCCAGCAGCCAGCCCGGGGGAGGGTTTCATGGCTACACCTTC; cdr3_aa: CASSQPGGGFHGYTF
j_call: TRBJ2-4; clone_size: NA; v_call: TRBV7-9; d_call: NA; cdr3_nt: TGTGCCAGCAGCCCCCCCGGGGTCAAAAACATTCAGTACTTC; cdr3_aa: CASSPPGVKNIQYF
j_call: TRBJ1-4; clone_size: NA; v_call: TRBV3-1/TRBV3-2; d_call: NA; cdr3_nt: TGTGCCAGCAGCCGGGAGTCGGGGGGAGTAGGTGAAAAACTGTTTTTT; cdr3_aa: CASSRESGGVGEKLFF
j_call: TRBJ2-2; clone_size: NA; v_call: TRBV12-3/TRBV12-4; d_call: NA; cdr3_nt: TGTGCCAGCAGCCTATCCGGGGAGCTGTTTTTT; cdr3_aa: CASSLSGELFF
j_call: TRBJ1-5; clone_size: few; v_call: TRBV30; d_call: TRBD1; cdr3_nt: TGTGCCTGGAGCAGGGGGCATGGTCAGCCCCAGCATTTT; cdr3_aa: CAWSRGHGQPQHF
j_call: TRBJ2-1; clone_size: NA; v_call: TRBV7-2; d_call: NA; cdr3_nt: TGTGCCAGCAGCTCCCTTGGGGGCGGTGAGCAGTTCTTC; cdr3_aa: CASSSLGGGEQFF
j_call: TRBJ1-6; clone_size: NA; v_call: TRBV18; d_call: NA; cdr3_nt: TGTGCCAGCTCACCCGTCGTCGGGGGATCACCCCTCCACTTT; cdr3_aa: CASSPVVGGSPLHF
j_call: TRBJ1-2; clone_size: NA; v_call: TRBV5-6; d_call: TRBD1; cdr3_nt: TGTGCCAGCAGCTTGATCGGACAGGGGGACTATGGCTACACCTTC; cdr3_aa: CASSLIGQGDYGYTF
j_call: TRBJ2-1; clone_size: NA; v_call: TRBV3-1/TRBV3-2; d_call: NA; cdr3_nt: TGTGCCAGCAGCCCTCCAACAGGTGGGCCCTACAATGAGCAGTTCTTC; cdr3_aa: CASSPPTGGPYNEQFF
j_call: TRBJ2-4; clone_size: few; v_call: TRBV27; d_call: NA; cdr3_nt: TGTGCCAGCAGACCCGGACTTCTAGCCAAAAACATTCAGTACTTC; cdr3_aa: CASRPGLLAKNIQYF
j_call: TRBJ1-1; clone_size: NA; v_call: TRBV11-2; d_call: TRBD1; cdr3_nt: TGTGCCAGCAGCTTTAACGCATTGTGGACAGGGGGCTCGAACACTGAAGCTTTCTTT; cdr3_aa: CASSFNALWTGGSNTEAFF
j_call: TRBJ1-1; clone_size: once; v_call: TRBV19; d_call: TRBD1; cdr3_nt: TGTGCCAGTAGTAGCACAGGGGGAAGTAGAACTGAAGCTTTCTTT; cdr3_aa: CASSSTGGSRTEAFF
j_call: TRBJ1-2; clone_size: NA; v_call: TRBV19; d_call: TRBD1; cdr3_nt: TGTGCCAGTAGTATCCTTTATCTTACAGGGGTTTCAAAAGGCTACACCTTC; cdr3_aa: CASSILYLTGVSKGYTF
j_call: TRBJ2-1; clone_size: once; v_call: TRBV6-2/TRBV6-3; d_call: TRBD2; cdr3_nt: TGTGCCAGCAGTTTCCCAATGGGAGGGAACAGCTACAATGAGCAGTTCTTC; cdr3_aa: CASSFPMGGNSYNEQFF
j_call: TRBJ1-4; clone_size: NA; v_call: TRBV6-5; d_call: NA; cdr3_nt: TGTGCCAGCAGAGTCCTAGGTGCAACTAATGAAAAACTGTTTTTT; cdr3_aa: CASRVLGATNEKLFF
j_call: TRBJ1-3; clone_size: few; v_call: TRBV19; d_call: NA; cdr3_nt: TGTGCCAGTAGTATGCTAAGCTCTGGAAACACCATATATTTT; cdr3_aa: CASSMLSSGNTIYF
j_call: TRBJ1-2; clone_size: once; v_call: TRBV29-1; d_call: TRBD1; cdr3_nt: TGCAGCGTGTACAGGGGAAGGGGCTACACCTTC; cdr3_aa: CSVYRGRGYTF
j_call: TRBJ2-1; clone_size: NA; v_call: TRBV12-5; d_call: NA; cdr3_nt: TGTGCTAGTGGTTTGGTACCGGTCTACAATGAGCAGTTCTTC; cdr3_aa: CASGLVPVYNEQFF
j_call: TRBJ1-2; clone_size: NA; v_call: TRBV19; d_call: NA; cdr3_nt: TGTGCCAGTAGGTTTCGTGGCGGACTGGGCGGTGGCTACACCTTC; cdr3_aa: CASRFRGGLGGGYTF
j_call: TRBJ1-2; clone_size: NA; v_call: TRBV27; d_call: TRBD1; cdr3_nt: TGTGCCAGCAGTTCCAACAGGGGCTATGGCTACACCTTC; cdr3_aa: CASSSNRGYGYTF
j_call: TRBJ1-1; clone_size: NA; v_call: TRBV11-2; d_call: NA; cdr3_nt: TGTGCCAGCAGCTTAGGACAGAAGAACACTGAAGCTTTCTTT; cdr3_aa: CASSLGQKNTEAFF
j_call: TRBJ2-1; clone_size: NA; v_call: TRBV13; d_call: NA; cdr3_nt: TGTGCCAGCAGCTTTGGCCGGCTCGGGGTCCATGAGCAGTTCTTC; cdr3_aa: CASSFGRLGVHEQFF